These 2 T cell receptor beta chains were all obtained from the same sample, sequenced in a study of T cells in Graves' hyperthyroidism and ophthalmopathy. There were TCR beta CDR3 regions amplified from RNA transcripts. The study used the HTBI primer set for a first-round RT-PCR of the TCR CDR3. TCRdb called the multiplex PCR reads again in MiXCR, with one record for every CDR3 protein. The data contain over 350,000 distinct CDR3 sequences, roughly an eighth of them singletons. Sequenced: blood. These receptors came from a man between 45 and 60 years old with Graves' ophthalmopathy.

This clonotype occurred many times. J is TRBJ2-5 and V is TRBV5-6; 7 bases line up with TRBD2. With V trimmed by 5 bases and J by 0 bases, 4 bases remained unmatched. The CDR3 runs to 14 residues. In germline, CDR1 is SGHDT, CDR2 YYEEEE. This CDR3 reads CASRSGINQETQYF. Written as DNA, the CDR3 is TGTGCCAGCAGGAGCGGGATAAACCAAGAGACCCAGTACTTC. Drawing the rest from reference TRBV5-6 and TRBJ2-5, the complete variable domain is DAGVTQSPTHLIKTRGQQVTLRCSPKSGHDTVSWYQQALGQGPQFIFQYYEEEERQRGNFPDRFSGHQFPNYSSELNVNALLLGDSALYLCASRSGINQETQYFGPGTRLLVL.

There are many counts of this clonotype. The chain is built from TRBV5-1 and TRBJ2-1; tentative D call: TRBD1 (7 bases). Germline V lookup: CDR1 SGHRS, CDR2 YFSETQ. There are 16 residues in the CDR3. With 0 bases removed from V and 8 bases from J, the gap between germline ends came to 18 bases. CDR3 amino acids: CASSLEGGGAWDEQFF. The CDR3, as DNA: TGCGCCAGCAGCTTGGAAGGAGGGGGCGCCTGGGATGAGCAGTTCTTC.